A selection of T cell receptor beta chains follows, all from one sample in a study of T-cell reconstitution after alpha-beta-depleted transplantation in children. Each CDR3 protein gets one entry after TCRdb re-called the PCR reads with MiXCR. The data hold 440,000 or so distinct CDR3 sequences, with 43% observed a single time. The sample consisted of PBMCs, taken before TCRalphabeta/CD19-depleted stem cell transplant. All receptors derive from a girl aged 2-10 years with aplastic anemia, due to receive a stem cell transplant. Each CDR3 is given with its conserved first and last residue. Only some rows state a clone size, as once, few, many or a class for expanded clones.

v_gene	j_gene	abundance	CDR3aa
TRBV5-1	TRBJ1-6	once	CASSLGPGGMNRSPLHF
TRBV5-6	TRBJ2-7	few	CASSLARGSSYEQYF
TRBV7-2	TRBJ2-5	many	CASSLSPRAGETQYF
TRBV12-3/TRBV12-4	TRBJ2-1	-	CASSFPSGSNEQFF
TRBV5-1	TRBJ2-1	-	CASSLGQGGHNEQFF
TRBV29-1	TRBJ2-1	-	CSVGLAGVNEQFF
TRBV27	TRBJ2-7	-	CASSLGPSPYEQYF
TRBV28	TRBJ2-7	-	CASRGAGQGFEQYF
TRBV15	TRBJ1-3	many	CATSSGQGSGNTIYF
TRBV27	TRBJ2-5	many	CASSWTAQETQYF
TRBV7-9	TRBJ2-5	once	CVSSYGTSVLETQYF
TRBV20-1	TRBJ2-5	-	CTATLAGATETQYF
TRBV11-2	TRBJ2-7	-	CASSPRSDSLRRQYF
TRBV20-1	TRBJ2-7	few	CSARRLRTPYEQYF
TRBV10-3	TRBJ2-5	-	CAVGAGTAQETQYF
TRBV28	TRBJ2-1	many	CASSLLEGARTNEQFF
TRBV7-6	TRBJ2-2	-	CASSLAGLAQYTGELFF
TRBV7-3	TRBJ1-2	-	CASSFRRDRGNYGYTF
TRBV20-1	TRBJ2-1	-	CSAELAGYNEQFF
TRBV20-1	TRBJ2-7	many	CSAPRTSGEQYF
TRBV9	TRBJ2-5	few	CASSRSGTSQETQYF
TRBV29-1	TRBJ2-5	many	CSVTANQETQYF
TRBV5-1	TRBJ2-7	-	CASSFYGGSYEQYF
TRBV5-1	TRBJ2-2	once	CASSSDSPSTTGELFF
TRBV7-3	TRBJ1-2	-	CASSHRGGATYGYTF
TRBV4-1	TRBJ2-3	-	CASSQAWTGRTDTQYF
TRBV5-5	TRBJ2-7	many	CASSRQGPYEQYF
TRBV18	TRBJ1-1	-	CASSPMGRKNTEAFF
TRBV5-5	TRBJ2-7	-	CASSPPTDYEQYF
TRBV6-1	TRBJ2-7	few	CASSERGYEQYF
TRBV20-1	TRBJ1-1	few	CSARAGGSGTEAFF
TRBV11-2	TRBJ2-7	few	CASSFAEQYF
TRBV4-1	TRBJ2-5	many	CASSETGIWQETQYF
TRBV15	TRBJ2-1	-	CATSRDRGTPTNEQFF
TRBV3-1	TRBJ2-7	-	CAISQVTGTSGRLVEQYF
TRBV20-1	TRBJ1-3	few	CSARGSGVGNTIYF
TRBV7-9	TRBJ2-3	-	CASSRGEVEDTQYF
TRBV10-3	TRBJ2-1	many	CAISPAGLSYNEQFF
TRBV5-1	TRBJ2-5	many	CASSLVGTGEETQYF
TRBV28	TRBJ2-7	few	CASERGSSYEQYF
TRBV20-1	TRBJ2-3	-	CSGVTSTDTQYF
TRBV5-1	TRBJ2-3	-	CASSSQGARSDTQYF